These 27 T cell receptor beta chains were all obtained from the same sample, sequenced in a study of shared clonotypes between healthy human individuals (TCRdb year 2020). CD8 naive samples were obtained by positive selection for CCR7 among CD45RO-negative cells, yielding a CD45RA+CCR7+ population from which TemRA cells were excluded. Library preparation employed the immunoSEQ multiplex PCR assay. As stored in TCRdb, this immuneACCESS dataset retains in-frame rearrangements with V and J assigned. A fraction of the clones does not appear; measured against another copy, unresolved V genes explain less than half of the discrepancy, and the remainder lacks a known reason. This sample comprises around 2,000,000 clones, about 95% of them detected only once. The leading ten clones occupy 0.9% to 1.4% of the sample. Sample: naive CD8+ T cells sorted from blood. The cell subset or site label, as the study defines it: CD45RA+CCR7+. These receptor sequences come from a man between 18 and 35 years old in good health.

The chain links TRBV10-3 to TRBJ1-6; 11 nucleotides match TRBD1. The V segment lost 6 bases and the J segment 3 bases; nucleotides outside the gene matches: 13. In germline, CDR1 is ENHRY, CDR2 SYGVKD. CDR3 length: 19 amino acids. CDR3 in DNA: TGTGCCATCAGCCAAACCCCGGGACAGGGGGAGTACTATAATTCACCCCTCCACTTT. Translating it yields CAISQTPGQGEYYNSPLHF.

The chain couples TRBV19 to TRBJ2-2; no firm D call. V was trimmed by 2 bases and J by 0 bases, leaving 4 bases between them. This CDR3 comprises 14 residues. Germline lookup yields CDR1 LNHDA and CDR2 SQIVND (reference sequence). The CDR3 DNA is TGTGCCAGTAGTATAACACCGAACACCGGGGAGCTGTTTTTT. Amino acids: CASSITPNTGELFF. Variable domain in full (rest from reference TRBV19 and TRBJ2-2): DGGITQSPKYLFRKEGQNVTLSCEQNLNHDAMYWYRQDPGQGLRLIYYSQIVNDFQKGDIAEGYSVSREKKESFPLTVTSAQKNPTAFYLCASSITPNTGELFFGEGSRLTVL.

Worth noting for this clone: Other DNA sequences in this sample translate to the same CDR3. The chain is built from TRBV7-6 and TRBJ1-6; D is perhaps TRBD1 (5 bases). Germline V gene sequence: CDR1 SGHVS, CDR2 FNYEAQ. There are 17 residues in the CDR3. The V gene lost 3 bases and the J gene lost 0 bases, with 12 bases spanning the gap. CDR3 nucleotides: TGTGCCAGCAGCTTGGCCGGGGGGAGCTCCTATAATTCACCCCTCCACTTT. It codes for CASSLAGGSSYNSPLHF.

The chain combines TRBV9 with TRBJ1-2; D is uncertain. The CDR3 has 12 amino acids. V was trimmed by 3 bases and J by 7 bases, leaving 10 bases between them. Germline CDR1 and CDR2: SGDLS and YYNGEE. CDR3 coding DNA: TGTGCCAGCAGCGACCCGTTGTTTGGCTACACCTTC. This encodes CASSDPLFGYTF.

CDR3 sequence reads: CASIGRGHGQETQYF. For the CDR3, the DNA is TGTGCCAGCATCGGGAGGGGACACGGACAAGAGACCCAGTACTTC. The V and J genes are TRBV27 and TRBJ2-5, with 8 bases fitting TRBD2. The CDR3 totals 15 residues. Germline V gene lookup returns CDR1 MNHEY and CDR2 SMNVEV (reference sequence). The junction had 9 bases not matched to a gene; V was cut back by 7 bases and J by 2 bases.

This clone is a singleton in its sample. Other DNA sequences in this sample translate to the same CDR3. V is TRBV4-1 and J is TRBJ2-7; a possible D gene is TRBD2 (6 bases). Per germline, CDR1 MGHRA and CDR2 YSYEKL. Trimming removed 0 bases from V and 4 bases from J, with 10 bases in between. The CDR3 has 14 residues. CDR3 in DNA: TGCGCCAGCAGCCAAGACCCGGGGGTGTACGAGCAGTACTTC. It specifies CASSQDPGVYEQYF.

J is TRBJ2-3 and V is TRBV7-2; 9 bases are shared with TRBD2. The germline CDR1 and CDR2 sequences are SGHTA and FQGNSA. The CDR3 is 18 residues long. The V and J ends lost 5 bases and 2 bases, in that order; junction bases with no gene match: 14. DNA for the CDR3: TGTGCCAGCAGCCTGCCCAGAGCGGGGGGAACCCTCACAGATACGCAGTATTTT. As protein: CASSLPRAGGTLTDTQYF.

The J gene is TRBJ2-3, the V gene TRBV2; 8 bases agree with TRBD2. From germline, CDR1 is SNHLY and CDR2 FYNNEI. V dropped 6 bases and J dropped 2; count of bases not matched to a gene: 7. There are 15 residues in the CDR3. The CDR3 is CASSFGAGATDTQYF. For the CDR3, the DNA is TGTGCCAGCAGCTTCGGAGCGGGGGCCACAGATACGCAGTATTTT.

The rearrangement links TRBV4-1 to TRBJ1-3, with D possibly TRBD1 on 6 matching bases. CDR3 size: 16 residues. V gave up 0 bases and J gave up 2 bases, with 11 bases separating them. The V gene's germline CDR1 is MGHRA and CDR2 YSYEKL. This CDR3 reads CASSQDGGGPGNTIYF. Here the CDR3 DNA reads TGCGCCAGCAGCCAAGATGGAGGGGGTCCTGGAAACACCATATATTTT.

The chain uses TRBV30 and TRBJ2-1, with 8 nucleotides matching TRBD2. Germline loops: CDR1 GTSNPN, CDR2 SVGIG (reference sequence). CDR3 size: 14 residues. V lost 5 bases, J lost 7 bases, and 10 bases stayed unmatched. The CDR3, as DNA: TGTGCCTGGGAACGTCCGGGACTAGGGAATGAGCAGTTCTTC. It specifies CAWERPGLGNEQFF.

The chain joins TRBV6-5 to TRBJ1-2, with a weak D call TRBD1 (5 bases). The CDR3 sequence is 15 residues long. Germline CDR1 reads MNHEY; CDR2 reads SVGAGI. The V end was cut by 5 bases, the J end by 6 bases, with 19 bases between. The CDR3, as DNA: TGTGCCAGCAGTACTGACAGAAACCATATCGATGGCTACACCTTC. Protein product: CASSTDRNHIDGYTF.

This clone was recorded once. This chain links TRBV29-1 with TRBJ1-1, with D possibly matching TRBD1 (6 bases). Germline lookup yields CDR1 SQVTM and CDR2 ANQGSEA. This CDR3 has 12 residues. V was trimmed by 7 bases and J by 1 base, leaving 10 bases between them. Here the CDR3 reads CSAKGGNTEAFF. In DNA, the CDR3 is TGCAGCGCCAAGGGGGGGAACACTGAAGCTTTCTTT. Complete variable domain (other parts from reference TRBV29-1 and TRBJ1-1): SAVISQKPSRDICQRGTSLTIQCQVDSQVTMMFWYRQQPGQSLTLIATANQGSEATYESGFVIDKFPISRPNLTFSTLTVSNMSPEDSSIYLCSAKGGNTEAFFGQGTRLTVV.

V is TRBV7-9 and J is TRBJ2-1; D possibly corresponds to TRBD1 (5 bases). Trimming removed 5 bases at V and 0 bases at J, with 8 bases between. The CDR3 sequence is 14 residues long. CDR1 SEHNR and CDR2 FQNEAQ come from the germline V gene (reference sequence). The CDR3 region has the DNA TGTGCCAGCAGCGGGCAGGGCTCCTACAATGAGCAGTTCTTC. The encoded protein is CASSGQGSYNEQFF.

Here the CDR3 reads CASSLGDSYYGYTF. CDR3 DNA sequence: TGCGCCAGCAGCTTGGGAGACAGCTACTATGGCTACACCTTC. The chain joins TRBV5-1 to TRBJ1-2; perhaps TRBD1 as D (5 bases). This CDR3 contains 14 residues. Per germline, CDR1 SGHRS and CDR2 YFSETQ. Trimming removed 0 bases at V and 3 bases at J, with 9 bases between.

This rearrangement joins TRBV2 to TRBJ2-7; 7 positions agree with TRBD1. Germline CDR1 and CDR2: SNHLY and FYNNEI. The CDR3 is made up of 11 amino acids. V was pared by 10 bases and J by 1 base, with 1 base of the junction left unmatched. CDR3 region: CATGGSYEQYF. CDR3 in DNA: TGTGCCACAGGGGGATCCTACGAGCAGTACTTC. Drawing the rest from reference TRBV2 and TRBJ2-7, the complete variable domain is EPEVTQTPSHQVTQMGQEVILRCVPISNHLYFYWYRQILGQKVEFLVSFYNNEISEKSEIFDDQFSVERPDGSNFTLKIRSTKLEDSAMYFCATGGSYEQYFGPGTRLTVT.

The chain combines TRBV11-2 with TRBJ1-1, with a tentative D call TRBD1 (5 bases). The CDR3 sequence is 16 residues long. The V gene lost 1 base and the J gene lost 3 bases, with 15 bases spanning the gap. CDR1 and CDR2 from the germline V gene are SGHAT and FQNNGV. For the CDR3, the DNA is TGTGCCAGCAGCTTAGGCCCCAGGGACGTTGACACTGAAGCTTTCTTT. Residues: CASSLGPRDVDTEAFF.

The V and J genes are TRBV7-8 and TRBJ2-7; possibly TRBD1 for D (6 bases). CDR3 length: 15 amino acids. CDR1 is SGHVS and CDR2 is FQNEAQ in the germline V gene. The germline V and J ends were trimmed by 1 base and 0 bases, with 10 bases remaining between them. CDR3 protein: CASSLEWDNSYEQYF. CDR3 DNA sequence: TGTGCCAGCAGCTTAGAATGGGACAACTCCTACGAGCAGTACTTC.

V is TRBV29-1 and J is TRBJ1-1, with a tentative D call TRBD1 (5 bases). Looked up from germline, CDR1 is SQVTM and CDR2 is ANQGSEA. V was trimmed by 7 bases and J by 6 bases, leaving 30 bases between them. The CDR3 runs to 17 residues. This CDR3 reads CSASISKYDSISPEAFF. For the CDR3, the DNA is TGCAGCGCTTCTATATCCAAATACGACAGTATAAGCCCTGAAGCTTTCTTT.

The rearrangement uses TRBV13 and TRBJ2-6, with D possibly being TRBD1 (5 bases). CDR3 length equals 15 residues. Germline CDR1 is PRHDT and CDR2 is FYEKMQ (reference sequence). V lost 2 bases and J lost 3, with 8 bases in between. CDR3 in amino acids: CASSLRGVGANVLTF. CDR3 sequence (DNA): TGTGCCAGCAGCTTAAGGGGCGTTGGGGCCAACGTCCTGACTTTC.

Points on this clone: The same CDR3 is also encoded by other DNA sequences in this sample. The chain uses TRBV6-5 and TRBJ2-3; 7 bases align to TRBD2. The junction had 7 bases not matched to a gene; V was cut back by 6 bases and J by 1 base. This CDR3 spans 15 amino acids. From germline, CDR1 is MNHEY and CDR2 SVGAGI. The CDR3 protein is CASSRLAGGTDTQYF. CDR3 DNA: TGTGCCAGCAGCCGACTCGCGGGGGGCACAGATACGCAGTATTTT.

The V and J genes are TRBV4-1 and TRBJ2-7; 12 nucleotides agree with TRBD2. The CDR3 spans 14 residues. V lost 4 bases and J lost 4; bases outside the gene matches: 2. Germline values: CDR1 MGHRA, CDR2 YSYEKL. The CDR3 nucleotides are TGCGCCAGCAGCCCGACTAGCGGGAGATACGAGCAGTACTTC. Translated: CASSPTSGRYEQYF.

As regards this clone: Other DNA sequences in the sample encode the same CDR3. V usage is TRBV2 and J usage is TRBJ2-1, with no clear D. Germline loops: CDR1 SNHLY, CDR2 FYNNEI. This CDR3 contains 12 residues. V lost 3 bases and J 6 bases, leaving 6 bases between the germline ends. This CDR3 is CASSELGNEQFF. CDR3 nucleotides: TGTGCCAGCAGTGAGCTCGGCAATGAGCAGTTCTTC. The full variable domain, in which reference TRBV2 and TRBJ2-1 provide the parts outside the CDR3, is EPEVTQTPSHQVTQMGQEVILRCVPISNHLYFYWYRQILGQKVEFLVSFYNNEISEKSEIFDDQFSVERPDGSNFTLKIRSTKLEDSAMYFCASSELGNEQFFGPGTRLTVL.

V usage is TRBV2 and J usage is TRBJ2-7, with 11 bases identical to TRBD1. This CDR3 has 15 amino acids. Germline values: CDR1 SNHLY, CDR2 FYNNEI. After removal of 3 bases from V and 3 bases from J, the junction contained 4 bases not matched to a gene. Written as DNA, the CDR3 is TGTGCCAGCAGTGATGGACAGGGGGCTTTCTACGAGCAGTACTTC. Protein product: CASSDGQGAFYEQYF.

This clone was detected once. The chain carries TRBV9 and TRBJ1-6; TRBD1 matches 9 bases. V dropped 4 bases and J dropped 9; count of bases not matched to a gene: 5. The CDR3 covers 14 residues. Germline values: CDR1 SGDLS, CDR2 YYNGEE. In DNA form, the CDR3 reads TGTGCCAGCAGCCCGACAGGGGGGGGTTCACCCCTCCACTTT. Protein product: CASSPTGGGSPLHF.

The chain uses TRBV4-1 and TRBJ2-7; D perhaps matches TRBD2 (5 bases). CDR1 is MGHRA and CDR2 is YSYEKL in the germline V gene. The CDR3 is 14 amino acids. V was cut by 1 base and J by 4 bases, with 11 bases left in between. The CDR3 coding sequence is TGCGCCAGCAGCCAAGTTCCGGGGAAATACGAGCAGTACTTC. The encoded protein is CASSQVPGKYEQYF.

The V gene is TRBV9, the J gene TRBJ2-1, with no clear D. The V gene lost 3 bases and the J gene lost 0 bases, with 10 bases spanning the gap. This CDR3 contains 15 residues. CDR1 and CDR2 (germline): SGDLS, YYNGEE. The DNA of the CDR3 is TGTGCCAGCAGCGCTCGGTCCAGCTCCTACAATGAGCAGTTCTTC. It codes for CASSARSSSYNEQFF.

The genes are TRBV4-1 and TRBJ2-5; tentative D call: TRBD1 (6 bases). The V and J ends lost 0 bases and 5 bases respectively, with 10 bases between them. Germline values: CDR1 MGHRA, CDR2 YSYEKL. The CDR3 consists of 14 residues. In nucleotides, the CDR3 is TGCGCCAGCAGCCAAGAGCAGGGGTACGAGACCCAGTACTTC. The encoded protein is CASSQEQGYETQYF.